The 30 T cell receptor beta chains in this list originate from one sample, sequenced in a study of neurological immune-mediated disorders. Each CDR3 protein gets one entry after TCRdb re-called the 5' RACE reads with MiXCR. The profile shows more than 25,000 distinct CDR3 sequences, approximately 22% of them singletons. The sequencing input was CD4+ T cells from blood. Receptor source: a man in his fifties or sixties with HTLV-1-associated myelopathy (HAM/TSP).

This clonotype has a count of ten or more. V gene TRBV18 combines with J gene TRBJ1-1; perhaps TRBD1 as D (6 bases). Trimming took off 0 bases at V and 9 bases at J, with 14 bases between the two ends. The germline V gene has CDR1 KGHSH and CDR2 LQKENI. The CDR3 runs 14 residues. The CDR3 coding sequence is TGTGCCAGCTCACCACCGTCGACAGGAGGACAAGCTTTCTTT. Residues: CASSPPSTGGQAFF. Drawing the rest from reference TRBV18 and TRBJ1-1, the complete variable domain is NAGVMQNPRHLVRRRGQEARLRCSPMKGHSHVYWYRQLPEEGLKFMVYLQKENIIDESGMPKERFSAEFPKEGPSILRIQQVVRGDSAAYFCASSPPSTGGQAFFGQGTRLTVV.

This clonotype has ten or more counts. V and J are TRBV5-1 and TRBJ2-1; D possibly matches TRBD1 or TRBD2 (5 bases each). Per the germline V gene, CDR1 is SGHRS and CDR2 is YFSETQ. V was pared by 3 bases and J by 2 bases, with 9 bases between. The CDR3 extends over 14 amino acids. The CDR3, as DNA: TGCGCCAGCAGCTGGGACCTCCCCTACAATGAGCAGTTCTTC. Translation gives CASSWDLPYNEQFF.

This clonotype was picked up many times. The V and J genes are TRBV20-1 and TRBJ1-2; D unclear. Germline V CDR1 and CDR2: DFQATT, SNEGSKA (reference sequence). Trimming took off 2 bases at V and 4 bases at J, with 17 bases between the two ends. This CDR3 contains 15 residues. Here the CDR3 reads CSARSGGQVSYGYTF. The CDR3 nucleotides read TGCAGTGCTAGAAGTGGTGGGCAGGTGAGCTATGGCTACACCTTC.

This clonotype has a count of ten or more. The chain recombines TRBV20-1 with TRBJ2-1, with TRBD2 matching over 7 bases. J was trimmed by 4 bases and V by 1 base; bases with no gene match: 4. This CDR3 is built from 14 residues. Germline lookup yields CDR1 DFQATT and CDR2 SNEGSKA (reference sequence). The CDR3: CSARVKRGYNEQFF. The CDR3 nucleotides read TGCAGTGCTAGAGTCAAGCGGGGATACAATGAGCAGTTCTTC.

This clonotype was seen only a few times. The chain has TRBV5-1 and TRBJ2-4; 10 bases line up with TRBD2. CDR3 length: 15 amino acids. J lost 7 bases, V lost 4 bases, and 8 bases had no gene match. The germline V gene has CDR1 SGHRS and CDR2 YFSETQ. This chain's CDR3 is CASSTRGTSANIQYF. The CDR3 DNA follows: TGCGCCAGCAGCACCCGGGGGACTAGCGCCAACATTCAGTACTTC.

This clonotype was seen repeatedly, ten times or more. The chain is built from TRBV29-1 and TRBJ1-1, with TRBD1 identical over 9 bases. After removal of 6 bases from V and 5 bases from J, the junction contained 7 bases not matched to a gene. This CDR3 has 13 residues. Germline CDR1 is SQVTM and CDR2 is ANQGSEA. The CDR3 sequence: CSVGQGSGTEAFF. The CDR3 nucleotides are TGCAGCGTGGGACAGGGTAGTGGTACTGAAGCTTTCTTT.

The gene calls are TRBV20-1 and TRBJ2-5, with 11 bases aligning to TRBD2. Germline CDR1 reads DFQATT; CDR2 reads SNEGSKA (reference sequence). The CDR3 covers 18 residues. Trimming removed 0 bases from V and 7 bases from J; junction bases left unmatched: 16. The CDR3 sequence: CSARDSTTVTSGVWTQYF. The CDR3 DNA reads TGCAGTGCTAGAGATTCGACTACCGTGACTAGCGGGGTTTGGACCCAGTACTTC.

This chain connects TRBV29-1 to TRBJ2-1, with TRBD1 as a possible D gene (6 bases). V was clipped by 3 bases and J by 2 bases, with 11 bases between them. Germline values: CDR1 SQVTM, CDR2 ANQGSEA. This CDR3 has 14 amino acids. The CDR3 reads CSVDGRGAYNEQFF. The CDR3 nucleotides are TGCAGCGTTGACGGCAGGGGAGCCTACAATGAGCAGTTCTTC.

This clonotype was recorded many times. V is TRBV20-1 and J is TRBJ2-7; D gene unclear. V was clipped by 2 bases and J by 3 bases, with 8 bases between them. In germline, CDR1 is DFQATT, CDR2 SNEGSKA (reference sequence). The CDR3 has 12 residues. The CDR3 DNA reads as TGCAGTGCTAGAACCCAGATCTACGAGCAGTACTTC. Protein sequence: CSARTQIYEQYF.

This clonotype was recorded only once. This may arise from a read error, as a much more abundant clone is one base away. The conserved closing phenylalanine or tryptophan is absent in this CDR3, likely reflecting a read error. The chain recombines TRBV12-3 or TRBV12-4 with TRBJ2-7; 9 bases agree with TRBD1. CDR3 length: 14 residues. J gave up 3 bases and V 10 bases, and 10 bases lay outside the gene matches. This chain's CDR3 is CANRETGGHYEQYI. The CDR3 DNA reads as TGTGCCAACAGAGAGACAGGGGGACACTACGAGCAGTACATC.

This clonotype was counted at least ten times. The DNA of the CDR3 is TGTGCCAGCAGTTTAGAACAGCCCGGGATCTACGAGCAGTACTTC. Its translation is CASSLEQPGIYEQYF. This chain connects TRBV28 to TRBJ2-7, with a weak D call TRBD2 (5 bases). Germline V gene data show CDR1 as MDHEN and CDR2 as SYDVKM. This CDR3 comprises 15 residues. Trimming removed 2 bases from V and 3 bases from J, with 14 bases in between.

The chain employs TRBV5-4 and TRBJ1-5, with 11 positions matching TRBD1. Unmatched junction bases numbered 4, after V lost 4 bases and J lost 4 bases. Germline lookup yields CDR1 SGHNT and CDR2 YYREEE (reference sequence). The CDR3 totals 15 residues. CDR3: CASSTGQGANQPQHF. Written as DNA, the CDR3 is TGTGCCAGCAGCACCGGACAGGGGGCTAATCAGCCCCAGCATTTT.

The table lists this clonotype with a few counts. V and J are TRBV6-6 and TRBJ1-5; TRBD1 aligns across 8 bases. Germline values: CDR1 MNHNY, CDR2 SVGAGI (reference sequence). The CDR3 extends over 13 amino acids. The J segment lost 7 bases and the V segment lost 5 bases, leaving 4 bases of the junction unmatched. The chain's CDR3 is CASSGQGWQPQHF. CDR3 bases: TGTGCCAGCAGTGGACAGGGTTGGCAGCCCCAGCATTTT.

This clonotype appeared many times. The J gene is TRBJ1-3, the V gene TRBV11-2, with unresolved D. Between the trimmed V and J ends, which lost 5 bases and 0 bases, there was a span of 5 bases. Germline CDR1 reads SGHAT; CDR2 reads FQNNGV. The CDR3 length is 13 residues. The CDR3 DNA is TGTGCCAGCAGCATCTCCTCTGGAAACACCATATATTTT. Its translation: CASSISSGNTIYF.

This clonotype was observed a few times. Its ends do not fully match the called genes, so a read error is possible. The CDR3 DNA reads as TGTGCCAGTAGTGTAGATGGAGCGCTTATCACAGATACGCATCATTTT. It yields the protein CASSVDGALITDTHHF. This chain uses TRBV19 with TRBJ2-3; D uncertain. CDR3 length: 16 residues. Germline values: CDR1 LNHDA, CDR2 SQIVND (reference sequence).

This clonotype was detected many times. V and J are TRBV29-1 and TRBJ1-4; the D gene is possibly TRBD1 (5 bases). Deletions cut 6 bases from V and 8 bases from J, with 19 bases between. Germline CDR1 SQVTM, CDR2 ANQGSEA. This CDR3 comprises 14 residues. The CDR3 spells CSVVGAGPGEKLFF. DNA of the CDR3: TGCAGCGTCGTTGGAGCGGGGCCGGGGGAAAAACTGTTTTTT.

This clonotype was observed at least ten times. The chain employs TRBV20-1 and TRBJ2-1; a weak D match, TRBD2 (5 bases). V lost 1 base and J 15 bases, leaving 19 bases between the germline ends. The CDR3 has 13 amino acids. CDR1 and CDR2 from the germline V gene are DFQATT and SNEGSKA (reference sequence). The chain's CDR3 is CSARAPARLALFF. CDR3 coding DNA: TGCAGTGCTAGAGCCCCTGCGCGGCTAGCATTGTTCTTC.

V and J are TRBV5-1 and TRBJ2-1; D is possibly TRBD2 (6 bases). Looked up from germline, CDR1 is SGHRS and CDR2 is YFSETQ. The germline V and J ends were trimmed by 1 base and 0 bases, with 14 bases remaining between them. The CDR3 contains 17 residues. CDR3 loop: CASSLRGGASSYNEQFF. The CDR3 DNA follows: TGCGCCAGCAGCTTGAGAGGCGGGGCGAGCTCCTACAATGAGCAGTTCTTC.

V is TRBV19 and J is TRBJ1-3; no clear D. Germline V gene data show CDR1 as LNHDA and CDR2 as SQIVND (reference sequence). The CDR3 runs to 15 residues. The ends were cut back, 5 bases at V and 1 base at J, with 12 bases in the middle. CDR3 DNA: TGTGCCAGTAGTCGCGCTGGCCAGTCTGGAAACACCATATATTTT. Protein product: CASSRAGQSGNTIYF. Full variable domain (outside the CDR3, taken from reference TRBV19 and TRBJ1-3): DGGITQSPKYLFRKEGQNVTLSCEQNLNHDAMYWYRQDPGQGLRLIYYSQIVNDFQKGDIAEGYSVSREKKESFPLTVTSAQKNPTAFYLCASSRAGQSGNTIYFGEGSWLTVV.

This clonotype was seen repeatedly, ten times or more. The rearrangement links TRBV5-1 to TRBJ2-7; D assignment may be TRBD1 or TRBD2 (5 bases each). Germline CDR1 is SGHRS and CDR2 is YFSETQ. CDR3 length equals 14 residues. Trimming took 2 bases from V and 0 from J, leaving 9 bases between them. CDR3 sequence: CASSFGTVSYEQYF. The CDR3 DNA sequence: TGCGCCAGCAGCTTCGGGACGGTCTCCTACGAGCAGTACTTC.

This clonotype was detected many times. The chain couples TRBV6-5 to TRBJ2-1; D may be TRBD1 or TRBD2 (5 bases each). This CDR3 contains 15 residues. Germline V gene sequence: CDR1 MNHEY, CDR2 SVGAGI. The V end was cut by 2 bases, the J end by 6 bases, with 14 bases between. The CDR3 DNA reads TGTGCCAGCAGTTACGGGGGAGTGGTGGGCAATGAGCAGTTCTTC. Protein: CASSYGGVVGNEQFF.

The rearrangement links TRBV6-1 to TRBJ2-3; 11 bases fit TRBD2. Germline values: CDR1 MNHNS, CDR2 SASEGT. V shed 6 bases and J 3 bases; nucleotides not matched to a gene: 8. The CDR3 length is 16 residues. The CDR3 here is CASRLRLAGNTDTQYF. The CDR3 DNA follows: TGTGCCAGCAGGCTGAGACTAGCGGGAAATACAGATACGCAGTATTTT.

This clonotype showed up many times. This sequence joins TRBV7-2 and TRBJ2-5, with 9 nucleotides matching TRBD1. The CDR3 runs 14 residues. Germline CDR1 is SGHTA and CDR2 is FQGNSA. Losses at the gene ends were 4 bases for V and 10 bases for J; bases not matched to a gene: 10. The CDR3 DNA reads as TGTGCCAGCAGCTGGGGACAGGGCACCGGGAGCCAGTACTTC. This gives the protein CASSWGQGTGSQYF.

This clonotype has a count of ten or more. The rearrangement links TRBV7-8 to TRBJ2-4; 10 bases map to TRBD1. With 1 base clipped from V and 6 bases from J, the junction kept 0 bases outside the gene matches. The CDR3 is 14 residues long. CDR1 SGHVS and CDR2 FQNEAQ come from the germline V gene. The CDR3 nucleotides read TGTGCCAGCAGCTTAGGGACAGGGGGAAACATTCAGTACTTC. Its protein is CASSLGTGGNIQYF.

This clonotype was recorded at least ten times. This chain joins TRBV12-3 or TRBV12-4 and TRBJ1-1; TRBD1 might be the D (6 bases). The CDR3 runs to 15 residues. Trimming shortened V by 3 bases and J by 5 bases, and 16 bases separated the two germline ends. The CDR3 DNA reads TGTGCCAGCAGTTTCCGGGGGTCAGGGGATACTGAAGCTTTCTTT. Its translation: CASSFRGSGDTEAFF.

This clonotype has ten or more counts. The V call is TRBV12-3 or TRBV12-4, the J call TRBJ1-5; D may be TRBD1 (5 bases). This CDR3 is 14 amino acids long. V shed 4 bases and J shed 6 bases, with 13 bases lying between them. As DNA, the CDR3 is TGTGCCAGCAGTTGGGGAGGGGTCGGTCAGCCCCAGCATTTT. Translation: CASSWGGVGQPQHF.

This clonotype occurred many times. The V call is TRBV11-1, the J call TRBJ2-6; D is ambiguous. Per the germline V gene, CDR1 is SGHAT and CDR2 is FQDESV (reference sequence). Trimming stripped 5 bases from V and 2 bases from J, with 10 bases between. The CDR3 is 15 residues long. CDR3 coding DNA: TGTGCCAGCAGCCTAAGTAGGGCTGGGGCCAACGTCCTGACTTTC. Residues: CASSLSRAGANVLTF. Together with reference TRBV11-1 and TRBJ2-6, the CDR3 gives the full variable domain: EAEVAQSPRYKITEKSQAVAFWCDPISGHATLYWYRQILGQGPELLVQFQDESVVDDSQLPKDRFSAERLKGVDSTLKIQPAELGDSAMYLCASSLSRAGANVLTFGAGSRLTVL.

The table lists this clonotype with many counts. The chain is built from TRBV21-1 and TRBJ1-6; the table gives TRBD1 as D, unverified against the DNA. TRBV21-1 is assigned pseudogene status. The CDR3 is 15 residues long. As DNA, the CDR3 is TGTGCCAGCAGCAAAGAGGGCGGAACGAATTCACCCCTCCACTTT. Protein sequence: CASSKEGGTNSPLHF.

This clonotype was observed a single time. V gene TRBV20-1 combines with J gene TRBJ2-1; a possible D gene is TRBD1 (5 bases). V shed 3 bases and J shed 5 bases, with 8 bases lying between them. Germline V lookup: CDR1 DFQATT, CDR2 SNEGSKA (reference sequence). This CDR3 contains 12 residues. CDR3 amino acids: CSARQGNNEQFF. The CDR3 bases are TGCAGTGCTAGGCAGGGAAACAATGAGCAGTTCTTC.

This clonotype was detected many times. CDR3 protein: CASSYSFQNTEAFF. CDR3 coding DNA: TGTGCCAGCAGTTACTCGTTCCAAAACACTGAAGCTTTCTTT. The chain joins TRBV6-5 to TRBJ1-1; D is ambiguous. Trimming pared 0 bases from V and 2 bases from J, leaving 7 bases between. Germline loops: CDR1 MNHEY, CDR2 SVGAGI. This CDR3 contains 14 residues.